The 9 T cell receptor beta chains reported below all come from one sample, sequenced in a study of blood T cell repertoires in COVID-19. Only in-frame clones appear in the TCRdb table, and some are missing; sequencing was by immunoSEQ multiplex PCR. The top ten clones hold around 3.3% of a sample with under 250,000 clones, under 90% of them seen once. The sample taken for sequencing was PBMCs or T cells enriched from blood (not recorded which). The source of these receptors is a woman aged 40 to 55 who had been exposed to COVID-19.

There are many counts of this clone. The chain carries TRBV15 and TRBJ2-7; 10 nucleotides align to TRBD1. The CDR3 consists of 16 residues. The germline V gene encodes CDR1 LNHNV and CDR2 YYDKDF (reference sequence). The trim removed 2 bases at V and 0 bases at J, leaving 4 bases unmatched. Here the CDR3 reads CATSRTTGGFSYEQYF. CDR3 coding DNA: TGTGCCACCAGCAGAACGACAGGGGGCTTCTCCTACGAGCAGTACTTC. Variable domain in full (rest from reference TRBV15 and TRBJ2-7): DAMVIQNPRYQVTQFGKPVTLSCSQTLNHNVMYWYQQKSSQAPKLLFHYYDKDFNNEADTPDNFQSRRPNTSFCFLDIRSPGLGDTAMYLCATSRTTGGFSYEQYFGPGTRLTVT.

V gene TRBV10-1 combines with J gene TRBJ2-5; 13 bases fit TRBD2. Trimming at V came to 6 bases and at J to 4 bases, leaving 8 bases not matched to a gene. The V gene's germline CDR1 is WNHNN and CDR2 SYGVQD (reference sequence). The length of the CDR3 is 16 residues. The CDR3 spells CASRETSGGPGETQYF. CDR3 in DNA: TGCGCCAGCAGGGAGACTAGCGGGGGGCCAGGAGAGACCCAGTACTTC.

The rearrangement uses TRBV5-1 and TRBJ2-3, with TRBD2 identical over 13 bases. Germline values: CDR1 SGHRS, CDR2 YFSETQ. This CDR3 comprises 15 residues. Losses at the gene ends were 3 bases for V and 6 bases for J; bases not matched to a gene: 4. For the CDR3, the DNA is TGCGCCAGCAGCTCGGGACTAGCGGGGTTGGATACGCAGTATTTT. Encoded protein: CASSSGLAGLDTQYF.

The rearrangement uses TRBV5-4 and TRBJ1-6, with 7 bases that match TRBD1. V was pared by 1 base and J by 7 bases, with 11 bases of the junction left unmatched. This CDR3 region has 17 residues. Germline V CDR1 and CDR2: SGHNT, YYREEE (reference sequence). The CDR3 DNA sequence: TGTGCCAGCAGCTTGAAGCTGTGGGCAGGGGGGAATTCACCCCTCCACTTT. Translating it yields CASSLKLWAGGNSPLHF.

This chain uses TRBV5-6 with TRBJ2-5, with TRBD2 identical over 10 bases. CDR3 length equals 17 residues. V was clipped by 2 bases and J by 5 bases; unmatched bases: 12. Germline CDR1 is SGHDT and CDR2 is YYEEEE. The CDR3 sequence is CASSLAPLAGAGETQYF. The CDR3 DNA reads as TGTGCCAGCAGCTTAGCACCCCTAGCGGGGGCCGGGGAGACCCAGTACTTC.

A few counts support this clone. Additional DNA sequences in this sample encode the identical CDR3. The chain combines TRBV4-3 with TRBJ1-5; D is undetermined. The CDR3 totals 14 residues. Trimming removed 1 base from V and 7 bases from J, with 11 bases in between. The germline gives CDR1 LGHNA, CDR2 YSLEER. CDR3 nucleotide sequence: TGCGCCAGCAGCCAAGGGGCCGGAGGGCAGCCCCAGCATTTT. Translating it yields CASSQGAGGQPQHF.

The chain combines TRBV5-1 with TRBJ2-4; TRBD2 might be the D (7 bases). The germline CDR1 and CDR2 sequences are SGHRS and YFSETQ. V lost 1 base and J lost 8, with 13 bases in between. The CDR3 has 14 amino acids. The CDR3 is CASSLNQGRDIQYF. DNA of the CDR3: TGCGCCAGCAGCTTGAATCAGGGGAGGGACATTCAGTACTTC.

This clone was counted between two and nine times. This chain joins TRBV6-1 and TRBJ2-5, with 7 bases identical to TRBD1. The germline gives CDR1 MNHNS, CDR2 SASEGT. The CDR3 runs to 16 residues. V lost 3 bases to trimming and J lost 1 base; unmatched junction nucleotides: 8. The CDR3 DNA reads TGTGCCAGCAGTGATTCCACCTACAGGGGCCAAGAGACCCAGTACTTC. It encodes CASSDSTYRGQETQYF.

The V and J genes are TRBV11-3 and TRBJ2-5; a weak D match, TRBD1 (6 bases). CDR3 length: 17 amino acids. The ends were cut back, 1 base at V and 2 bases at J, with 17 bases in the middle. Germline V lookup: CDR1 SGHNT, CDR2 YENEEA. CDR3 coding DNA: TGTGCCAGCAGCTTAGGGGACCCGCGACAGGATCAAGAGACCCAGTACTTC. As protein: CASSLGDPRQDQETQYF.